The source of this T cell receptor beta chain is a study of OX40 agonist ivuxolimab in advanced cancers. Study background: Patients receiving dose escalation had hepatocellular carcinoma, melanoma, renal cell or head and neck cancer. Patients were roughly 87% male with ages about 20 to 79, mean 60. The study's findings and limits: Near-lowest levels of clonal expansion characterized partial responders at 0.1-3.0 mg/kg.

Autoimmune disease history or systemic immunosuppression meant exclusion. On this clone: Its specificity is unknown.

CDR1 and CDR2 from the germline V gene are LGHNA and YNFKEQ. The CDR3 is 17 amino acids. V was clipped by 0 bases and J by 7 bases, with 19 bases between them. Repertoires were generated with immunoSEQ multiplex PCR, while TCRdb's copy carries only in-frame clones and drops some. The table records about 45,000 clones, more than 70% of them present only once. Sequences were derived from CD4+ or CD8+ T cells sorted from blood, sampled in a trial of the OX40 agonist ivuxolimab. This sequence was found in an adult with an advanced solid tumor such as melanoma, head and neck, liver or kidney cancer. The rearrangement links TRBV4-2 to TRBJ2-1; D call uncertain. CDR3 sequence (DNA): TGTGCCAGCAGCCAAGAGGCAGCCCCCTCCATGGGGAATGAGCAGTTCTTC. Amino acids: CASSQEAAPSMGNEQFF.